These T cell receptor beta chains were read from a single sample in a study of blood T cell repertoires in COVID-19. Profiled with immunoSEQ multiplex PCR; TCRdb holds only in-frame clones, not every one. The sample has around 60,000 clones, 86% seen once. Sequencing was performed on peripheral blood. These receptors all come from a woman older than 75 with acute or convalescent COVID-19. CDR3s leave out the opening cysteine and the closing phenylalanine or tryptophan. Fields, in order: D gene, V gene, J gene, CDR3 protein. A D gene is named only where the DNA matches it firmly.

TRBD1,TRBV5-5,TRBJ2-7,ASSLEGALFYEQY
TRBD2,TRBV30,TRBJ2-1,AWRGLAGTDEQF
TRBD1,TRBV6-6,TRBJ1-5,ASSPGQGPFTNQPQH
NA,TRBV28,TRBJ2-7,ASSKSGRNYEQY
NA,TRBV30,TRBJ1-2,AWSPGVYGYT
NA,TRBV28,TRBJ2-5,ASSLHPPPGVRETQY
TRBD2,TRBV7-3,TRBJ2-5,ASSLLAGKQETQY
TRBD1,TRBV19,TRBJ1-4,ASSDRVQGSNEKLF
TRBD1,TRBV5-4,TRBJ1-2,ASSTQGAAYGYT
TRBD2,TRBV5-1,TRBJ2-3,ASSLGMTSDEDTQY
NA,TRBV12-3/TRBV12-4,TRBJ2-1,ASTQGGYNEQF
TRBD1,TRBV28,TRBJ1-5,ASSIQGPRGNQPQH
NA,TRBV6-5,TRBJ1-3,ASTRGSGNTIY
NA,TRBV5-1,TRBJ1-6,ASSFDSVRNSPLH
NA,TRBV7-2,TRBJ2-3,ASSLGQGLIGTDTQY
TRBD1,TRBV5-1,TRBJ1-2,ASSPARGPHGYT
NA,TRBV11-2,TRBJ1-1,ASSSTLNTEAF
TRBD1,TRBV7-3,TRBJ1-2,ASSSIARPTRGQDYGYT
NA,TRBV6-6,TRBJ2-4,ASSYFRAKNIQY
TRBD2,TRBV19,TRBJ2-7,ASSIASGASSYEQY
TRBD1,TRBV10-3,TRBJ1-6,AAGQGALIYNSPLH
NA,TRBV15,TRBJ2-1,ATSRRGLGVGFEQF
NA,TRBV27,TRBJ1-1,ASSLTGGWGTEAF
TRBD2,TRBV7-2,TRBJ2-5,ASSSVGWGGETQY
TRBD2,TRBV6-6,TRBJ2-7,ASSQSMGTSGSYEQY
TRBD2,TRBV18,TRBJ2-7,ASSPVPGLAGGYEQY
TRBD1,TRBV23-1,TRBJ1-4,ASSRDRADNEKLF